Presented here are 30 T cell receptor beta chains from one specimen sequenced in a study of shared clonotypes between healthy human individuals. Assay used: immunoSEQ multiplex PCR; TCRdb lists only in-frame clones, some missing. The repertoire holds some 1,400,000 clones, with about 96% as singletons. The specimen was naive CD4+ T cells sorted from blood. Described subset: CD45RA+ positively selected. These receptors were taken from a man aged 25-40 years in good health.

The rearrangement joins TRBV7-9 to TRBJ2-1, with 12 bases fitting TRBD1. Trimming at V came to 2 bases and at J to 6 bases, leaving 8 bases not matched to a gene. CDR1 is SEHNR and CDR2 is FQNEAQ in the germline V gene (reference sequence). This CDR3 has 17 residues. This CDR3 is CASSLKGGQGAINEQFF. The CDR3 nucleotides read TGTGCCAGCAGCTTAAAAGGGGGACAGGGGGCAATCAATGAGCAGTTCTTC.

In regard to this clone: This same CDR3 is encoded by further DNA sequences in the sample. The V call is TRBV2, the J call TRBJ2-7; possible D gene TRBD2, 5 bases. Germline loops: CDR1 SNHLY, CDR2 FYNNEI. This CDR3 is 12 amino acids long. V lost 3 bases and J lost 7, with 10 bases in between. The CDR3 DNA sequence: TGTGCCAGCAGTGAGAGAGGCGGGGAGCAGTACTTC. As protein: CASSERGGEQYF.

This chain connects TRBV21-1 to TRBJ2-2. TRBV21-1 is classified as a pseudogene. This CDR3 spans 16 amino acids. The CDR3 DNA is TGTGCCAGCAGCCCCGACTCATGGGGAAACACCGGGGAGCTGTTTTTT. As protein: CASSPDSWGNTGELFF.

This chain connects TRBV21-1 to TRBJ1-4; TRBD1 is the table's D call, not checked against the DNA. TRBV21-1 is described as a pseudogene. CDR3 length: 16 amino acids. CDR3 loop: CASSKGGADVNEKLFF. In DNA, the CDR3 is TGTGCCAGCAGCAAAGGGGGCGCCGACGTTAATGAAAAACTGTTTTTT.

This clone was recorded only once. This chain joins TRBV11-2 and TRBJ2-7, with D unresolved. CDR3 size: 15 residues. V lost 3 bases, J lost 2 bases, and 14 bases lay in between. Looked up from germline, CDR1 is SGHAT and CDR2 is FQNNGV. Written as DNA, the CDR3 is TGTGCCAGCAGCTTTTTGTCCCGTACAACCTACGAGCAGTACTTC. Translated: CASSFLSRTTYEQYF.

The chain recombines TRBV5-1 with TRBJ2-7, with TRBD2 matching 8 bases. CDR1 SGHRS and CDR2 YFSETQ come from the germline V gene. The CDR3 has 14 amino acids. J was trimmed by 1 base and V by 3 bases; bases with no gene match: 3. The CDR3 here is CASSSKRESYEQYF. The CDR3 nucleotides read TGCGCCAGCAGCTCCAAGCGGGAGTCCTACGAGCAGTACTTC.

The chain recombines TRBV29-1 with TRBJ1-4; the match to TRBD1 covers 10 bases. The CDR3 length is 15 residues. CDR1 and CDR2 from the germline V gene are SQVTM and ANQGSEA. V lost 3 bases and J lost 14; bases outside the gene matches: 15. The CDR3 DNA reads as TGCAGCGTTGAGGGCTTAGGACAGGGGGGAATCGAGCTGTTTTTT. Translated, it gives CSVEGLGQGGIELFF. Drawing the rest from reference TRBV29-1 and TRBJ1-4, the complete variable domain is SAVISQKPSRDICQRGTSLTIQCQVDSQVTMMFWYRQQPGQSLTLIATANQGSEATYESGFVIDKFPISRPNLTFSTLTVSNMSPEDSSIYLCSVEGLGQGGIELFFGSGTQLSVL.

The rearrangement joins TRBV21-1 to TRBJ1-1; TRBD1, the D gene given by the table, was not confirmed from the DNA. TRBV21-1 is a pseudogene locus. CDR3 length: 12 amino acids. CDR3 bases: TGTGCCAGCAGCAACCGGACAGGAGAAGCTTTCTTT. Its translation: CASSNRTGEAFF.

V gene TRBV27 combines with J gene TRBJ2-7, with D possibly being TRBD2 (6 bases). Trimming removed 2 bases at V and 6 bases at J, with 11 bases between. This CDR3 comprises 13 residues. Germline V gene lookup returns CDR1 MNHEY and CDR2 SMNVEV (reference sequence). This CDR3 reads CASSLRGGPEQYF. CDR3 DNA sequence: TGTGCCAGCAGTTTAAGGGGAGGCCCCGAGCAGTACTTC.

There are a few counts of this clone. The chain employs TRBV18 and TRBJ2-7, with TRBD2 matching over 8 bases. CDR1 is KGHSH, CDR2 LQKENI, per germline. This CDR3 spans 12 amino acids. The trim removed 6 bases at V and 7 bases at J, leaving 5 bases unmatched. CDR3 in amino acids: CASSATSGEQYF. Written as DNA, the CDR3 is TGTGCCAGCTCGGCTACTAGCGGTGAGCAGTACTTC. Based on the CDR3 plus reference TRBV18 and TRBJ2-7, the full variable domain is NAGVMQNPRHLVRRRGQEARLRCSPMKGHSHVYWYRQLPEEGLKFMVYLQKENIIDESGMPKERFSAEFPKEGPSILRIQQVVRGDSAAYFCASSATSGEQYFGPGTRLTVT.

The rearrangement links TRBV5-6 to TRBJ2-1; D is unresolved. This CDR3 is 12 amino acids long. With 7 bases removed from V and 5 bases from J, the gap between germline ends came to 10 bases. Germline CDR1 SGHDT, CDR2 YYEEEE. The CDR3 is CASSYPNNEQFF. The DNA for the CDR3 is TGTGCCAGCTCCTATCCCAACAATGAGCAGTTCTTC.

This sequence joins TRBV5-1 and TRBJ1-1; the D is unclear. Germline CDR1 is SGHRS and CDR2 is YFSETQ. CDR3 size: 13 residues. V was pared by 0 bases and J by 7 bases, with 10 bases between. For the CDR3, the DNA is TGCGCCAGCAGCTTGGCGGCAGAGAATGAAGCTTTCTTT. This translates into CASSLAAENEAFF.

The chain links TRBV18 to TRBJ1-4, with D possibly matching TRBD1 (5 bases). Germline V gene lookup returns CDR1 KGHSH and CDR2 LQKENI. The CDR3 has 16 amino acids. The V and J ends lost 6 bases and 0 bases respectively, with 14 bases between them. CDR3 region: CASSGTRSPTNEKLFF. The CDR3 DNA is TGTGCCAGCTCTGGGACGAGGTCTCCAACTAATGAAAAACTGTTTTTT.

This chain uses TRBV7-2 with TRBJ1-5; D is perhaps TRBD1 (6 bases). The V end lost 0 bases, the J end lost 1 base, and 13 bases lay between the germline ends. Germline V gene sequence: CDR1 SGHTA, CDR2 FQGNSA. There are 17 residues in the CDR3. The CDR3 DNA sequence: TGTGCCAGCAGCTTAGCTCGGGGGCTGGGGAGCAATCAGCCCCAGCATTTT. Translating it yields CASSLARGLGSNQPQHF.

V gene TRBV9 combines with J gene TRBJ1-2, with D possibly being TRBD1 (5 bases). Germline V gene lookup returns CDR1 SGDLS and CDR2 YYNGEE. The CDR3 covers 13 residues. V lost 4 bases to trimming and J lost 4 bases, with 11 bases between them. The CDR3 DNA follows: TGTGCCAGCAGCCCGGACATTAGCTATGGCTACACCTTC. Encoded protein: CASSPDISYGYTF.

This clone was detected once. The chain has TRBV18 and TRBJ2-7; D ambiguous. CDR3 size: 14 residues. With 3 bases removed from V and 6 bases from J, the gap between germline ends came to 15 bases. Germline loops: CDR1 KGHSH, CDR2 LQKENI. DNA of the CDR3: TGTGCCAGCTCACCCCCTAATATTGGCGGCGAGCAGTACTTC. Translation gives CASSPPNIGGEQYF.

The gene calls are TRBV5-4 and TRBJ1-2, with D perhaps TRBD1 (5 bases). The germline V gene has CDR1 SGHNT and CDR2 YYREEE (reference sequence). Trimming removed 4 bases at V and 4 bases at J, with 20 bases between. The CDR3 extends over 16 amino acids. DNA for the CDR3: TGTGCCAGCAGCCGGGAACAGGCCACCGGGGCCTATGGCTACACCTTC. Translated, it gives CASSREQATGAYGYTF.

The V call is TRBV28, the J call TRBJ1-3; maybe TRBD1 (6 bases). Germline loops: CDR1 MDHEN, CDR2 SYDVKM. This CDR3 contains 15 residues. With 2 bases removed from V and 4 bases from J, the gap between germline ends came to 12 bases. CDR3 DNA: TGTGCCAGCAGTTTAAGGAGACAGGCCGGAAACACCATATATTTT. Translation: CASSLRRQAGNTIYF.

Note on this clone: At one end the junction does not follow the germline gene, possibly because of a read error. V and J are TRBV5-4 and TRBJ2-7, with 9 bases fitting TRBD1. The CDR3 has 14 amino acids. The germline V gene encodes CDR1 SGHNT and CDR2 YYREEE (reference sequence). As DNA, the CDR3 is TGCGCCAGCAGCTTGGGACAGGGTATCTACGAGCAGTACTTC. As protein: CASSLGQGIYEQYF.

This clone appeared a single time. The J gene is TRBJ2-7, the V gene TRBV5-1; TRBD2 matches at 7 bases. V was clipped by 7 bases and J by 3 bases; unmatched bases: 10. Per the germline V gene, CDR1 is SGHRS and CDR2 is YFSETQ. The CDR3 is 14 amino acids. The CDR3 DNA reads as TGCGCCAGCTCCTTTGGAGCGGGGTACTACGAGCAGTACTTC. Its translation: CASSFGAGYYEQYF.

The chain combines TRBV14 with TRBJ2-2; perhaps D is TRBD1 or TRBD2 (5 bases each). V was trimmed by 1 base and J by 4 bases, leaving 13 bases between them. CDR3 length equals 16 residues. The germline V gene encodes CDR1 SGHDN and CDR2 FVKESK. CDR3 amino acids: CASSQVRGMGTGELFF. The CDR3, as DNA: TGTGCCAGCAGCCAAGTGAGGGGAATGGGCACCGGGGAGCTGTTTTTT.

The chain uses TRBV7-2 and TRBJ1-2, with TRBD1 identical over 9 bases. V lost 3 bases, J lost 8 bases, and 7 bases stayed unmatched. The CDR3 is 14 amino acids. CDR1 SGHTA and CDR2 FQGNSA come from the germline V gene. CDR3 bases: TGTGCCAGCAGCTTGGGGACAGGGCAGTTCGGCTACACCTTC. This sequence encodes CASSLGTGQFGYTF. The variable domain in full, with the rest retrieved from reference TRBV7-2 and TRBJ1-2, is GAGVSQSPSNKVTEKGKDVELRCDPISGHTALYWYRQSLGQGLEFLIYFQGNSAPDKSGLPSDRFSAERTGGSVSTLTIQRTQQEDSAVYLCASSLGTGQFGYTFGSGTRLTVV.

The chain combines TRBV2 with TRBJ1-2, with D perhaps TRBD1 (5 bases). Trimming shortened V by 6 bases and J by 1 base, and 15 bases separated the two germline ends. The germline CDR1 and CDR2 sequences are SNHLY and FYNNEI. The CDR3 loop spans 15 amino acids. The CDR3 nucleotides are TGTGCCAGCAGGCGGGAAACAGGAGGTAACTATGGCTACACCTTC. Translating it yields CASRRETGGNYGYTF.

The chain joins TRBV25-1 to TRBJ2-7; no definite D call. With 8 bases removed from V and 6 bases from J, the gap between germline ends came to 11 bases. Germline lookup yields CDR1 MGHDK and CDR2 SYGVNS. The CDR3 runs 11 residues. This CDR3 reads CASAVRGEQYF. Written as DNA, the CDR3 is TGTGCCAGCGCCGTTCGAGGCGAGCAGTACTTC.

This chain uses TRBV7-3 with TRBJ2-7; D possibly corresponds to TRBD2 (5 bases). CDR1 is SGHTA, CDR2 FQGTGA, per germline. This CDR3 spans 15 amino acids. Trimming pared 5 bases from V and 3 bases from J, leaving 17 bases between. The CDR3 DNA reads TGTGCCAGCAGCGTAAACCCCGCGGGCGGCTACGAGCAGTACTTC. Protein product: CASSVNPAGGYEQYF.

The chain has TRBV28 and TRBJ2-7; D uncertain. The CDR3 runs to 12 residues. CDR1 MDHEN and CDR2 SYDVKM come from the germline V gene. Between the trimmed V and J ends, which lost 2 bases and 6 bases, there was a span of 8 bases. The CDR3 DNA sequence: TGTGCCAGCAGTTTAATGAAAATCGAGCAGTACTTC. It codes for CASSLMKIEQYF.

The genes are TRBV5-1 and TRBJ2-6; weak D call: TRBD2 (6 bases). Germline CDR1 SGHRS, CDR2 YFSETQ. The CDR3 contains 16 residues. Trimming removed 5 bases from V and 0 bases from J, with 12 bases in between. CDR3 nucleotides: TGCGCCAGCAGGGGACTTTTTTTCTCTGGGGCCAACGTCCTGACTTTC. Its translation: CASRGLFFSGANVLTF.

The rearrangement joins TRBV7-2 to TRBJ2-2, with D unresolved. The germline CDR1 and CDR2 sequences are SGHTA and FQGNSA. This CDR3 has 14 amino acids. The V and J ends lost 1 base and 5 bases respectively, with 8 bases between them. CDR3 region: CASSLGVGTGELFF. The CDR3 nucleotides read TGTGCCAGCAGCTTAGGAGTGGGGACCGGGGAGCTGTTTTTT.

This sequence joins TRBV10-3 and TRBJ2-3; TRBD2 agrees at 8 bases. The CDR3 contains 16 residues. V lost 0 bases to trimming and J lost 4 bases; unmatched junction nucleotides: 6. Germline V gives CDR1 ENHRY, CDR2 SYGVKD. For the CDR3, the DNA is TGTGCCATCAGTGAGTCGAGCGGGAGATTCGCAGATACGCAGTATTTT. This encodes CAISESSGRFADTQYF.

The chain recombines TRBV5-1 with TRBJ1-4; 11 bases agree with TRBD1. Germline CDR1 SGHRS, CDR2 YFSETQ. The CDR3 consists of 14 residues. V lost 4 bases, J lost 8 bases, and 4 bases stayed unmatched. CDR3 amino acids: CASSGQGAGEKLFF. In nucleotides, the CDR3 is TGCGCCAGCAGCGGACAGGGGGCAGGGGAAAAACTGTTTTTT.